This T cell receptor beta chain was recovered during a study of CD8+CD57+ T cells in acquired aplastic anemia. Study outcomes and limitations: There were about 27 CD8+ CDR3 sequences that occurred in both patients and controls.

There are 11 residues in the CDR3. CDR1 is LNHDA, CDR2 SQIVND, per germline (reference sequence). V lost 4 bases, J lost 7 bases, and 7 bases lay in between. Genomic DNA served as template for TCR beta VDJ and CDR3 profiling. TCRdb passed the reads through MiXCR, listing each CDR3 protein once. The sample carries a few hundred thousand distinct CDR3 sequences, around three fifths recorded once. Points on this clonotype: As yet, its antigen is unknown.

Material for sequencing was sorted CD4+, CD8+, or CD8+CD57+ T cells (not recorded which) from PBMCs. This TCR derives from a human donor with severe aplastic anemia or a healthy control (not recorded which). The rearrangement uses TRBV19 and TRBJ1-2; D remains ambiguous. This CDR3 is CASSRSLGYTF. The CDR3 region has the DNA TGTGCCAGTAGTAGGTCCCTTGGCTACACCTTC.